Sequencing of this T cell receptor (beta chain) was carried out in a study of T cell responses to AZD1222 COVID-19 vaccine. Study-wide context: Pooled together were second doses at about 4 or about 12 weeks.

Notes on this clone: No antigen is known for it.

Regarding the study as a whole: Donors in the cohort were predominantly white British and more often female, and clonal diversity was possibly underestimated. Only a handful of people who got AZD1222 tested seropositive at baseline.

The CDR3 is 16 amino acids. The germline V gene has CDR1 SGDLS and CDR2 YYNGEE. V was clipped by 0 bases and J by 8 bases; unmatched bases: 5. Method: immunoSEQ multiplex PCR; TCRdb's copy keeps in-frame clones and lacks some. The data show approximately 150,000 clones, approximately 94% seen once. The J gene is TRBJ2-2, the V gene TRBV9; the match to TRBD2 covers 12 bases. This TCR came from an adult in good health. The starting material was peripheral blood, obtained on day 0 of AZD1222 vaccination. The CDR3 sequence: CASSVGWTSGIGELFF. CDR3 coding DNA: TGTGCCAGCAGCGTAGGCTGGACTAGCGGGATAGGGGAGCTGTTTTTT.